Below, 26 T cell receptor beta chains from the same sample are listed, as sequenced in a study of T-cell memory formation after mild COVID-19. One entry per CDR3 protein results from TCRdb running MiXCR on the 5' RACE reads. The sample gives 200,000 to 250,000 distinct CDR3 sequences, about 10% of which show up once; less than 4% is in the top ten. The sample was PBMCs or a T cell subset sorted from them (not recorded which). Receptors were obtained from a man aged 18 to 30 who had mild COVID-19 (a few samples of this study predate the infection). Cell type and time point are not known.

This clonotype appeared a few times. This sequence joins TRBV20-1 and TRBJ1-1; TRBD1 aligns across 8 bases. The V gene end was trimmed by 3 bases and the J gene end by 4 bases; junction bases not matched to a gene: 7. The CDR3 covers 14 residues. Germline CDR1 DFQATT, CDR2 SNEGSKA (reference sequence). CDR3 protein: CSARDRVRGTEAFF. In DNA, the CDR3 is TGCAGTGCTAGGGACAGGGTCCGGGGCACTGAAGCTTTCTTT.

V is TRBV5-1 and J is TRBJ1-1; 8 bases agree with TRBD1. V lost 0 bases and J lost 6; bases outside the gene matches: 4. Germline loops: CDR1 SGHRS, CDR2 YFSETQ. This CDR3 region has 14 residues. As DNA, the CDR3 is TGCGCCAGCAGCTTGGCCCAGGGGGCAGCTGAAGCTTTCTTT. Translation gives CASSLAQGAAEAFF.

This chain connects TRBV7-9 to TRBJ2-7; a weak D match, TRBD2 (5 bases). This CDR3 contains 13 residues. V lost 4 bases and J 6 bases, leaving 13 bases between the germline ends. CDR1 and CDR2 from the germline V gene are SEHNR and FQNEAQ (reference sequence). CDR3 in amino acids: CASSSDSPREQYF. As DNA, the CDR3 is TGTGCCAGCAGCTCGGACTCCCCCCGCGAGCAGTACTTC. Full variable domain (remainder filled in from reference TRBV7-9 and TRBJ2-7): DTGVSQNPRHKITKRGQNVTFRCDPISEHNRLYWYRQTLGQGPEFLTYFQNEAQLEKSRLLSDRFSAERPKGSFSTLEIQRTEQGDSAMYLCASSSDSPREQYFGPGTRLTVT.

This clonotype was observed a few times. The rearrangement links TRBV10-3 to TRBJ1-1; perhaps TRBD1 as D (6 bases). V was shortened by 6 bases and J by 6 bases, with 14 bases between the two germline ends. CDR1 is ENHRY, CDR2 SYGVKD, per germline. This CDR3 region has 13 residues. This chain's CDR3 is CAISARGFAEAFF. The CDR3 DNA follows: TGTGCCATCAGCGCTAGGGGGTTCGCTGAAGCTTTCTTT.

The chain combines TRBV28 with TRBJ2-7; 7 bases match TRBD1. Germline CDR1 and CDR2: MDHEN and SYDVKM. CDR3 length: 14 residues. V dropped 6 bases and J dropped 6; count of bases not matched to a gene: 11. The CDR3, as DNA: TGTGCCAGCAGACCGGGACAGCTAAGTCTCGAGCAGTACGTC. Translation gives CASRPGQLSLEQYV.

The chain is built from TRBV3-1 and TRBJ2-2; perhaps TRBD2 as D (6 bases). CDR1 and CDR2 from the germline V gene are LGHDT and YNNKEL (reference sequence). The CDR3 has 16 residues. V lost 3 bases and J lost 0, with 11 bases in between. For the CDR3, the DNA is TGTGCCAGCAGCCAGCGGGGACGGCCGAACACCGGGGAGCTGTTTTTT. Its protein is CASSQRGRPNTGELFF.

The rearrangement links TRBV4-1 to TRBJ2-3, with D hard to call. CDR3 length: 15 amino acids. CDR1 is MGHRA and CDR2 is YSYEKL in the germline V gene. Trimming removed 1 base from V and 5 bases from J, with 13 bases in between. The CDR3 DNA sequence: TGCGCCAGCAGCCAAGGATCACAGTTAATAGATACGCAGTATTTT. Its protein product is CASSQGSQLIDTQYF.

This clonotype was observed a handful of times. The chain links TRBV7-2 to TRBJ1-5; D gene unclear. Trimming shortened V by 0 bases and J by 4 bases, and 10 bases separated the two germline ends. The germline gives CDR1 SGHTA, CDR2 FQGNSA. The CDR3 covers 15 residues. Written as DNA, the CDR3 is TGTGCCAGCAGCTTAGCGGACGGCCTAAATCAGCCCCAGCATTTT. It is translated as CASSLADGLNQPQHF. Looking up the rest from reference TRBV7-2 and TRBJ1-5 gives the full variable domain: GAGVSQSPSNKVTEKGKDVELRCDPISGHTALYWYRQSLGQGLEFLIYFQGNSAPDKSGLPSDRFSAERTGGSVSTLTIQRTQQEDSAVYLCASSLADGLNQPQHFGDGTRLSIL.

This clonotype was detected only a few times. The V and J genes are TRBV5-1 and TRBJ2-2; tentative D call: TRBD2 (5 bases). Germline V CDR1 and CDR2: SGHRS, YFSETQ. The CDR3 consists of 14 residues. V was trimmed by 1 base and J by 6 bases, leaving 10 bases between them. CDR3 region: CASSLLEGSGELFF. The CDR3 DNA reads TGCGCCAGCAGCTTGCTAGAGGGATCCGGGGAGCTGTTTTTT.

This sequence joins TRBV15 and TRBJ2-2; no clear D gene. The germline V gene encodes CDR1 LNHNV and CDR2 YYDKDF (reference sequence). The length of the CDR3 is 15 residues. Trimming stripped 3 bases from V and 0 bases from J, with 8 bases between. In DNA, the CDR3 is TGTGCCACCAGCAGGGTGGCAGCGAACACCGGGGAGCTGTTTTTT. Translated, it gives CATSRVAANTGELFF.

This chain links TRBV7-9 with TRBJ1-1; D ambiguous. CDR3 length equals 15 residues. V gave up 1 base and J gave up 0 bases, with 9 bases separating them. The V gene's germline CDR1 is SEHNR and CDR2 FQNEAQ (reference sequence). The CDR3 sequence: CASSLGSDLNTEAFF. CDR3 bases: TGTGCCAGCAGCTTAGGGTCCGACCTGAACACTGAAGCTTTCTTT.

Notes on this clonotype: An end of the junction does not agree with germline; a read error may underlie this. V is TRBV25-1 and J is TRBJ1-4; 7 bases line up with TRBD1. CDR3 size: 11 residues. The germline CDR1 and CDR2 sequences are MGHDK and SYGVNS. The CDR3 bases are TGTGCCAGCAGTGAATACGACAGGGTAGCGTTT. It specifies CASSEYDRVAF.

The chain recombines TRBV7-2 with TRBJ2-5; D uncertain. The V end was cut by 1 base, the J end by 2 bases, with 8 bases between. The CDR3 covers 14 residues. Germline V lookup: CDR1 SGHTA, CDR2 FQGNSA. The DNA for the CDR3 is TGTGCCAGCAGCTTAGTCTGGGTGCAAGAGACCCAGTACTTC. Its translation: CASSLVWVQETQYF. Looking up the rest from reference TRBV7-2 and TRBJ2-5 gives the full variable domain: GAGVSQSPSNKVTEKGKDVELRCDPISGHTALYWYRQSLGQGLEFLIYFQGNSAPDKSGLPSDRFSAERTGGSVSTLTIQRTQQEDSAVYLCASSLVWVQETQYFGPGTRLLVL.

This clonotype was seen only a few times. The rearrangement joins TRBV11-2 to TRBJ1-2; 8 nucleotides match TRBD1. CDR1 is SGHAT, CDR2 FQNNGV, per germline. The CDR3 is made up of 15 amino acids. J was trimmed by 8 bases and V by 5 bases; bases with no gene match: 13. CDR3 loop: CASSPTSDRAGGYTF. CDR3 DNA: TGTGCCAGCAGCCCTACTTCGGACAGGGCGGGAGGCTACACCTTC.

This clonotype was observed at least ten times. The chain is built from TRBV7-3 and TRBJ1-1; 7 bases fit TRBD1. The germline CDR1 and CDR2 sequences are SGHTA and FQGTGA. Trimming removed 5 bases from V and 0 bases from J; junction bases left unmatched: 6. The CDR3 consists of 15 residues. CDR3 bases: TGTGCCAGCAGCCGAGGGGGCCTTTTGAACACTGAAGCTTTCTTT. This sequence encodes CASSRGGLLNTEAFF.

This clonotype was seen a few times. The chain couples TRBV18 to TRBJ1-1; D is possibly TRBD1 (5 bases). Germline V lookup: CDR1 KGHSH, CDR2 LQKENI. This CDR3 has 13 residues. Trimming removed 6 bases from V and 7 bases from J, with 15 bases in between. CDR3 protein: CASSPDIQVEAFF. CDR3 bases: TGTGCCAGCTCCCCCGACATACAGGTTGAAGCTTTCTTT.

At least ten counts were recorded for this clonotype. The chain joins TRBV12-3 or TRBV12-4 to TRBJ1-1, with a possible D match to TRBD1 (5 bases). This CDR3 comprises 11 residues. Trimming took 10 bases from V and 10 from J, leaving 16 bases between them. CDR3 in amino acids: CATRRGIGAFF. CDR3 DNA sequence: TGTGCCACCCGGCGGGGCATTGGAGCTTTCTTT.

This clonotype was found a few times. The chain combines TRBV12-3 or TRBV12-4 with TRBJ1-1; 8 bases are shared with TRBD1. V lost 6 bases and J lost 4; bases outside the gene matches: 7. This CDR3 spans 14 amino acids. CDR3 nucleotide sequence: TGTGCCAGCAGACCACAGGGGGTCCCCACTGAAGCTTTCTTT. Residues: CASRPQGVPTEAFF.

The chain uses TRBV7-2 and TRBJ2-7; weak D call: TRBD1 (6 bases). The germline V gene has CDR1 SGHTA and CDR2 FQGNSA. The ends were cut back, 0 bases at V and 8 bases at J, with 11 bases in the middle. The CDR3 contains 13 residues. CDR3 sequence (DNA): TGTGCCAGCAGCTTAGCCAACAGGGACCAGCAGTACTTC. It yields the protein CASSLANRDQQYF.

The chain carries TRBV4-2 and TRBJ2-2, with 10 bases fitting TRBD1. The CDR3 is made up of 17 amino acids. CDR1 LGHNA and CDR2 YNFKEQ come from the germline V gene. V lost 1 base, J lost 3 bases, and 5 bases stayed unmatched. This chain's CDR3 is CASSQGSGTGDTGELFF. DNA of the CDR3: TGTGCCAGCAGCCAAGGTTCTGGGACAGGGGACACCGGGGAGCTGTTTTTT.

The gene calls are TRBV12-5 and TRBJ2-7; D not resolved. Germline CDR1 and CDR2: LGHNT and FRNRAP. V was clipped by 8 bases and J by 5 bases, with 10 bases between them. The CDR3 contains 11 residues. The chain's CDR3 is CASTRSHEQYF. CDR3 DNA sequence: TGTGCTAGTACCAGGTCCCACGAGCAGTACTTC.

Only a few counts were recorded for this clonotype. The rearrangement links TRBV9 to TRBJ1-2; no clear D gene. Germline CDR1 SGDLS, CDR2 YYNGEE. V was shortened by 2 bases and J by 8 bases, with 22 bases between the two germline ends. This CDR3 is built from 16 residues. The CDR3 sequence: CASSVVPGEGSAGYTF. In DNA form, the CDR3 reads TGTGCCAGCAGCGTCGTCCCCGGGGAGGGTTCGGCAGGCTACACCTTC.

This clonotype has more than one count but fewer than ten. The CDR3, as DNA: TGCAGTGCTAGAGGATACCTGACAGGGGGCGGTGAAAAACTGTTTTTT. It specifies CSARGYLTGGGEKLFF. The chain joins TRBV20-1 to TRBJ1-4; TRBD1 aligns across 10 bases. Trimming at V came to 1 base and at J to 7 bases, leaving 9 bases not matched to a gene. Germline V gene data show CDR1 as DFQATT and CDR2 as SNEGSKA (reference sequence). This CDR3 region has 16 residues.

In this sample, this clonotype turned up a few times. This rearrangement joins TRBV7-2 to TRBJ2-3, with D tentatively TRBD2 (5 bases). This CDR3 comprises 14 residues. Germline V gives CDR1 SGHTA, CDR2 FQGNSA. V lost 8 bases and J 2 bases, leaving 14 bases between the germline ends. CDR3 residues: CASGRDALTDTQYF. CDR3 DNA sequence: TGTGCCAGCGGCCGGGATGCCCTCACAGATACGCAGTATTTT.

This chain joins TRBV6-2 or TRBV6-3 and TRBJ1-1; unclear D gene. Trimming left V 5 bases short and J 8 bases short, with 18 bases between. The germline V gene encodes CDR1 MNHEY and CDR2 SVGEGT. The CDR3 sequence is 14 residues long. CDR3 amino acids: CASSNDPFREEAFF. The DNA for the CDR3 is TGTGCCAGCAGTAACGACCCTTTCCGGGAAGAAGCTTTCTTT.

The chain employs TRBV20-1 and TRBJ2-1, with unresolved D. The CDR3 contains 12 residues. Germline CDR1 reads DFQATT; CDR2 reads SNEGSKA (reference sequence). Trimming took off 3 bases at V and 6 bases at J, with 9 bases between the two ends. The CDR3, as DNA: TGCAGTGCTAGCCTCCCGGGCAATGAGCAGTTCTTC. It specifies CSASLPGNEQFF.